Each of the 8 T cell receptor beta chains below was sequenced from the same sample in a study of tumor-infiltrating lymphocytes in primary liver carcinoma. Out of unsorted whole blood came the blood RNA, and germline DNA was extracted as well. Starting material of roughly 550 ng total RNA yielded TCR beta cDNA via a constant-region primer. The TCR beta library was amplified through three nested multiplex PCR rounds in a modified ARM-PCR procedure. Primers for the first two PCR rounds were TRBV1-TRBV30 forward primers and a C-beta reverse primer (around 10 cycles per round). TCRdb reprocessed the multiplex PCR reads via MiXCR and lists one record per CDR3 protein. The sample consists of approximately 320,000 distinct CDR3 sequences, 58% of them appearing once. Sequencing was performed on peripheral blood. The origin of the receptors is a woman aged 25-40 years with primary liver carcinoma and hepatitis B virus infection.

In this sample, this clonotype turned up many times. V usage is TRBV30 and J usage is TRBJ2-4; D remains ambiguous. V lost 1 base, J lost 9 bases, and 19 bases lay in between. Germline CDR1 and CDR2: GTSNPN and SVGIG (reference sequence). The CDR3 has 15 amino acids. This CDR3 is CAWSELGLENSIQYF. The DNA of the CDR3 is TGTGCCTGGAGTGAGTTAGGCCTAGAGAACAGCATTCAGTACTTC. The variable domain in full, with the rest retrieved from reference TRBV30 and TRBJ2-4, is SQTIHQWPATLVQPVGSPLSLECTVEGTSNPNLYWYRQAAGRGLQLLFYSVGIGQISSEVPQNLSASRPQDRQFILSSKKLLLSDSGFYLCAWSELGLENSIQYFGAGTRLSVL.

The chain uses TRBV11-3 and TRBJ2-1; D may correspond to TRBD1 or TRBD2 (5 bases each). Germline-derived CDR1 and CDR2 are SGHNT and YENEEA. The CDR3 sequence is 16 residues long. V was trimmed by 4 bases and J by 4 bases, leaving 17 bases between them. The DNA of the CDR3 is TGTGCCAGCAGCTCCCGCCGCTCGAGGGGTTACAATGAGCAGTTCTTC. Translation gives CASSSRRSRGYNEQFF.

This clonotype has a handful of counts. Being one base from a much bigger clone, this may be a read error. The chain carries TRBV11-2 and TRBJ2-2; D is ambiguous. The CDR3 totals 15 residues. From germline, CDR1 is SGHAT and CDR2 FQNNGV. This CDR3 reads CASSQSKTNIGELFF. CDR3 sequence (DNA): TGTGCCAGCAGCCAAAGTAAAACGAACATCGGGGAGCTGTTTTTT.

The chain joins TRBV28 to TRBJ2-2; TRBD1 aligns across 10 bases. CDR1 and CDR2 (germline): MDHEN, SYDVKM. The CDR3 runs to 14 residues. V was clipped by 7 bases and J by 7 bases; unmatched bases: 6. DNA of the CDR3: TGTGCCAGCAAGACAGGGGGCGGAGGCGGGGAGCTGTTTTTT. It yields the protein CASKTGGGGGELFF. The complete variable domain, with remaining parts taken from reference TRBV28 and TRBJ2-2, reads DVKVTQSSRYLVKRTGEKVFLECVQDMDHENMFWYRQDPGLGLRLIYFSYDVKMKEKGDIPEGYSVSREKKERFSLILESASTNQTSMYLCASKTGGGGGELFFGEGSRLTVL.

At least ten counts were recorded for this clonotype. This chain connects TRBV29-1 to TRBJ2-7; 8 positions agree with TRBD2. V dropped 6 bases and J dropped 3; count of bases not matched to a gene: 7. The CDR3 totals 13 residues. Germline CDR1 reads SQVTM; CDR2 reads ANQGSEA. CDR3 bases: TGCAGCGTCACCAGCGGGAGCCGCTACGAGCAGTACTTC. Protein: CSVTSGSRYEQYF.

This clonotype appeared a few times. The chain has TRBV5-1 and TRBJ2-1, with TRBD2 identical over 10 bases. Germline V CDR1 and CDR2: SGHRS, YFSETQ. This CDR3 contains 15 residues. The V and J ends lost 3 bases and 6 bases, in that order; junction bases with no gene match: 6. CDR3 DNA sequence: TGCGCCAGCAGCTCAGCGGGAGGGCCGATCAATGAGCAGTTCTTC. It encodes CASSSAGGPINEQFF. The variable domain in full, with the rest retrieved from reference TRBV5-1 and TRBJ2-1, is KAGVTQTPRYLIKTRGQQVTLSCSPISGHRSVSWYQQTPGQGLQFLFEYFSETQRNKGNFPGRFSGRQFSNSRSEMNVSTLELGDSALYLCASSSAGGPINEQFFGPGTRLTVL.

The V call is TRBV5-1, the J call TRBJ1-2, with D tentatively TRBD1 (5 bases). The CDR3 contains 13 residues. The germline gives CDR1 SGHRS, CDR2 YFSETQ. The germline V and J ends were trimmed by 3 bases and 2 bases, with 8 bases remaining between them. CDR3 in amino acids: CASSSWGNYGYTF. Written as DNA, the CDR3 is TGCGCCAGCAGCTCGTGGGGGAACTATGGCTACACCTTC.

Notes on this clonotype: A much larger clonotype is one base distant, so this may be a read error. The genes are TRBV12-3 or TRBV12-4 and TRBJ1-5; 8 positions agree with TRBD1. The CDR3 loop spans 16 amino acids. J lost 6 bases, V lost 5 bases, and 12 bases had no gene match. The CDR3 nucleotides read TGTGCCAGCAGTGTGGGGGCAGGGGGCGCAGGTCAGCCCCAGCATTTT. Translating gives CASSVGAGGAGQPQHF.